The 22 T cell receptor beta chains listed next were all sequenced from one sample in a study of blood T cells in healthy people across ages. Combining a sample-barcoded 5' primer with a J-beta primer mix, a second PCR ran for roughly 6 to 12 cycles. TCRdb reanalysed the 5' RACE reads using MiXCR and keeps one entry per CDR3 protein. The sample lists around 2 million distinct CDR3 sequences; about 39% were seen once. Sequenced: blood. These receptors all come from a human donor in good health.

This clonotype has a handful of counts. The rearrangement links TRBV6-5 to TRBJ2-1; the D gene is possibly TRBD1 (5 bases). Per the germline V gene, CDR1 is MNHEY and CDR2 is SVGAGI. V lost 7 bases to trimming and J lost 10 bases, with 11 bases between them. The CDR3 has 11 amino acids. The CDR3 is CASTRSGEQFF. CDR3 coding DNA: TGTGCCAGCACCAGATCAGGGGAGCAGTTCTTC.

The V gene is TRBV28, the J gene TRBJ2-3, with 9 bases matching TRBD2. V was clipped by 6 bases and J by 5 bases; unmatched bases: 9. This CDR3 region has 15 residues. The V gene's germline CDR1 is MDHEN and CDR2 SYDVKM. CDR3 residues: CASSFAGGPGDTQYF. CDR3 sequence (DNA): TGTGCCAGCAGCTTTGCGGGGGGGCCCGGAGATACGCAGTATTTT.

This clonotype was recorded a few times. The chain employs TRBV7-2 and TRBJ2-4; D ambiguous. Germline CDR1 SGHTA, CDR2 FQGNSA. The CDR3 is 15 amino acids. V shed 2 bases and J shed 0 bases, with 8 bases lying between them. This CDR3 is CASSLPPLAKNIQYF. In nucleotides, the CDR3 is TGTGCCAGCAGCTTACCCCCGTTAGCCAAAAACATTCAGTACTTC. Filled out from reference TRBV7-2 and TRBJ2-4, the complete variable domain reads GAGVSQSPSNKVTEKGKDVELRCDPISGHTALYWYRQSLGQGLEFLIYFQGNSAPDKSGLPSDRFSAERTGGSVSTLTIQRTQQEDSAVYLCASSLPPLAKNIQYFGAGTRLSVL.

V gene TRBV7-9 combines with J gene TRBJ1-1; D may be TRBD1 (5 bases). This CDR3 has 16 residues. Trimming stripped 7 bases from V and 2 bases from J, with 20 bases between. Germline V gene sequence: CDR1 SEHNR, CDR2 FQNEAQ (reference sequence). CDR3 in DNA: TGTGCCAGCACCCTAAGGTGGGGGGGGTTAAACACTGAAGCTTTCTTT. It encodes CASTLRWGGLNTEAFF.

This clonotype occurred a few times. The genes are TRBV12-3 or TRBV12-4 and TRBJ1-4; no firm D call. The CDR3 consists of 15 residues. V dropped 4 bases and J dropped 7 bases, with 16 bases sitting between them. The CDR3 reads CASSSRGGIGEKLFF. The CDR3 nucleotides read TGTGCCAGCAGTTCACGAGGCGGTATTGGTGAAAAACTGTTTTTT.

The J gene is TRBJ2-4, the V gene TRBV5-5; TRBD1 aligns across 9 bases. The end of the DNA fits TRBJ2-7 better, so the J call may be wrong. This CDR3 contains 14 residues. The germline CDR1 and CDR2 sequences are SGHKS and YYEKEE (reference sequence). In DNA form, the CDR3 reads TGTGCCAGCAGCTTTACAGGGGGCATAAACGAGCAGTACTTC. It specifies CASSFTGGINEQYF.

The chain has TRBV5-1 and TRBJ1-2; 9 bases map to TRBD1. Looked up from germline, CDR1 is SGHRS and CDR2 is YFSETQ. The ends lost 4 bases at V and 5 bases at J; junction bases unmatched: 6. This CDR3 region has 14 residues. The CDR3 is CASSGDRAAYGYTF. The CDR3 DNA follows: TGCGCCAGCAGCGGGGACAGGGCGGCATATGGCTACACCTTC.

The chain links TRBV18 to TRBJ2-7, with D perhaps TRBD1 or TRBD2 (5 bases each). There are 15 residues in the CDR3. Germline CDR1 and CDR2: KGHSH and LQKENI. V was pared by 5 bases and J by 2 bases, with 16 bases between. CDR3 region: CASSNSGTEPYEQYF. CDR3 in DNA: TGTGCCAGCTCAAACTCCGGGACGGAACCCTACGAGCAGTACTTC. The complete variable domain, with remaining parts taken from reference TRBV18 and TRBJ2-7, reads NAGVMQNPRHLVRRRGQEARLRCSPMKGHSHVYWYRQLPEEGLKFMVYLQKENIIDESGMPKERFSAEFPKEGPSILRIQQVVRGDSAAYFCASSNSGTEPYEQYFGPGTRLTVT.

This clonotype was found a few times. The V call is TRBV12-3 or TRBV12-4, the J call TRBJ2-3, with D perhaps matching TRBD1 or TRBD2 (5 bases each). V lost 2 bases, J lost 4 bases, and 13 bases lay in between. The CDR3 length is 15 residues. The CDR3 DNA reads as TGTGCCAGCAGTTTATTGTTCGGGGCCCCAGATACGCAGTATTTT. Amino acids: CASSLLFGAPDTQYF.

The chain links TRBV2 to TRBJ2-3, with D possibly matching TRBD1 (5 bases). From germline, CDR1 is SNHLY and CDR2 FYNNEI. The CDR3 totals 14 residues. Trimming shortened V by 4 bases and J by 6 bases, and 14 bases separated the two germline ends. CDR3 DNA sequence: TGTGCCAGCAGTGGTAAGGGGTTCAGGGATACGCAGTATTTT. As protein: CASSGKGFRDTQYF.

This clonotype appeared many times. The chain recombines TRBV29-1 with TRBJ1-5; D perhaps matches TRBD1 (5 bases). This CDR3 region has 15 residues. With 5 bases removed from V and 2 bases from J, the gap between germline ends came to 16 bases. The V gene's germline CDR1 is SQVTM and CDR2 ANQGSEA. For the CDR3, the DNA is TGCAGCGTTCGCAGCCAGGGAACGGGCAATCAGCCCCAGCATTTT. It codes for CSVRSQGTGNQPQHF.

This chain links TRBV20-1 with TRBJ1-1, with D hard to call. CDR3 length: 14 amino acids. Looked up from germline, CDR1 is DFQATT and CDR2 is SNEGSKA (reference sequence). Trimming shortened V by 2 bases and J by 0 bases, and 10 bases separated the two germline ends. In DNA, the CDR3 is TGCAGTGCTAGATTCACATATGTGAACACTGAAGCTTTCTTT. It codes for CSARFTYVNTEAFF.

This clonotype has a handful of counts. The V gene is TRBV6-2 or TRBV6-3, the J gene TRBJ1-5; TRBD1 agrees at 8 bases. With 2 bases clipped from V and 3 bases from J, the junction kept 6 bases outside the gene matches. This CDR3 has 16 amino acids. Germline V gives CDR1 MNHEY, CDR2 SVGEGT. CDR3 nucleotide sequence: TGTGCCAGCAGTTACGCGGACAGGGCATACAATCAGCCCCAGCATTTT. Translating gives CASSYADRAYNQPQHF.

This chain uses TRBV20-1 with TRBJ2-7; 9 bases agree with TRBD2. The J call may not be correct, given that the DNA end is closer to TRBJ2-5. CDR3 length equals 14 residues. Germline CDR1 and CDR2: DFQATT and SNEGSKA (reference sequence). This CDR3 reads CSAKRGLAQETQYF. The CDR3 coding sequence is TGCAGTGCTAAGAGGGGACTAGCCCAAGAGACCCAGTACTTC.

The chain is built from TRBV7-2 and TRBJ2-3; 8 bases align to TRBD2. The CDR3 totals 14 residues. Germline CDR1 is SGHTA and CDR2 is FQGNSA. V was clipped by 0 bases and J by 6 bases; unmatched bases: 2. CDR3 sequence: CASSLAAGDDTQYF. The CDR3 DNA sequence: TGTGCCAGCAGCTTAGCAGCGGGGGACGATACGCAGTATTTT.

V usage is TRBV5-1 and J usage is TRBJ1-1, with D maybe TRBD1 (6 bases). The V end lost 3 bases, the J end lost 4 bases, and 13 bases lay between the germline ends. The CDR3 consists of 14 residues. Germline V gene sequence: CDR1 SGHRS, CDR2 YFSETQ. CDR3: CASSSRGPLTEAFF. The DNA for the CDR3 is TGCGCCAGCAGCTCACGGGGGCCGCTCACTGAAGCTTTCTTT. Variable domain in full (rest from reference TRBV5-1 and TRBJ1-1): KAGVTQTPRYLIKTRGQQVTLSCSPISGHRSVSWYQQTPGQGLQFLFEYFSETQRNKGNFPGRFSGRQFSNSRSEMNVSTLELGDSALYLCASSSRGPLTEAFFGQGTRLTVV.

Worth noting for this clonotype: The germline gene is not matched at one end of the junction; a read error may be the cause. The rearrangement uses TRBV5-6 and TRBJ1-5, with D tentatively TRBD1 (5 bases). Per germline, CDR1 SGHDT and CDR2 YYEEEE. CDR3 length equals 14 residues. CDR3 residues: CTSSLVGTGQPQHF. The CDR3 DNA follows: TGTACCAGCAGCTTGGTAGGGACGGGTCAGCCCCAGCATTTT.

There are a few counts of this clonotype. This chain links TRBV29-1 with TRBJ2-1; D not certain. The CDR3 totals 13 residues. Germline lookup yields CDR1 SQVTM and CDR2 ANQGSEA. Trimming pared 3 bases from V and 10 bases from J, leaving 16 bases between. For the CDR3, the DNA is TGCAGCGTTGATTTCCAGGAGCGTTACGAGCAGTTCTTC. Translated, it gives CSVDFQERYEQFF.

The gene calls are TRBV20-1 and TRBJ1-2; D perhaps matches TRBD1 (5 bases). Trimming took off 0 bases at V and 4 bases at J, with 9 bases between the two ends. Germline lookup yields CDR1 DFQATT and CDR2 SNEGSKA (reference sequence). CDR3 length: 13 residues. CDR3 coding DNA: TGCAGTGCTAGAGATCTGGGGCTCTATGGCTACACCTTC. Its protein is CSARDLGLYGYTF.

As DNA, the CDR3 is TGTGCCATCACACAGGCTTTGGGAGGTGAGCAGTACTTC. Protein sequence: CAITQALGGEQYF. The chain couples TRBV10-3 to TRBJ2-7, with a tentative D call TRBD2 (6 bases). The CDR3 is 13 amino acids. The ends were cut back, 7 bases at V and 7 bases at J, with 17 bases in the middle. CDR1 is ENHRY, CDR2 SYGVKD, per germline.

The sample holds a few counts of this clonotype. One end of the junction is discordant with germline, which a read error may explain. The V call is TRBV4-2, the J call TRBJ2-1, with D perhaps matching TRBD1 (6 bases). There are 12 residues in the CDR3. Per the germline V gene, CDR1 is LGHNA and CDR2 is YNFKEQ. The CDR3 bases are TGTGCCAGCAGTCAGGGGCGGAATGGGCAGTTCTTC. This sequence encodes CASSQGRNGQFF.

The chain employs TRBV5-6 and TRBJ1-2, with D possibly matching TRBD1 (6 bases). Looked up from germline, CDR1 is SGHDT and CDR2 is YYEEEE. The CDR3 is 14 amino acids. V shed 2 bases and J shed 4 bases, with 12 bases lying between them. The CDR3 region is CASSFQGIVYGYTF. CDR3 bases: TGTGCCAGCAGCTTTCAGGGGATTGTCTATGGCTACACCTTC.